Reported below is one TCR beta chain. Its antigen is still unknown. Both 60 Vbeta primers and 13 Jbeta primers went into the PCR. As handled by the study authors: A later analysis tallied 80 million or so unique TCR beta chains, about 11 million of them shared. The protocol was immunoSEQ multiplex PCR, while the TCRdb copy is restricted to in-frame clones and leaves out a portion. V, J and clone size are those of that table, while D and trimming were read from the DNA. This repertoire includes about 130,000 clones. The record originates from a study of cytomegalovirus exposure and HLA in healthy donors. Study-level points and caveats: Information on immune exposure was restricted to one variable (CMV serostatus). Later analysis showed TCR association rates varying by HLA locus, highest for DRB1 and lowest for HLA-C.

The CDR3 has 14 amino acids. The V gene's germline CDR1 is SGHTA and CDR2 FQGNSA. V gave up 3 bases and J gave up 7 bases, with 16 bases separating them. This clonotype originated in a man aged 35 to 55 in good health and CMV-seronegative. The material sequenced was PBMCs. The chain combines TRBV7-2 with TRBJ2-7; D is perhaps TRBD2 (6 bases). The CDR3 sequence is CASSFGDSGYEQYF. For the CDR3, the DNA is TGTGCCAGCAGCTTTGGGGACTCGGGGTATGAGCAGTACTTC. The full variable domain, completed using reference TRBV7-2 and TRBJ2-7, is GAGVSQSPSNKVTEKGKDVELRCDPISGHTALYWYRQSLGQGLEFLIYFQGNSAPDKSGLPSDRFSAERTGGSVSTLTIQRTQQEDSAVYLCASSFGDSGYEQYFGPGTRLTVT.